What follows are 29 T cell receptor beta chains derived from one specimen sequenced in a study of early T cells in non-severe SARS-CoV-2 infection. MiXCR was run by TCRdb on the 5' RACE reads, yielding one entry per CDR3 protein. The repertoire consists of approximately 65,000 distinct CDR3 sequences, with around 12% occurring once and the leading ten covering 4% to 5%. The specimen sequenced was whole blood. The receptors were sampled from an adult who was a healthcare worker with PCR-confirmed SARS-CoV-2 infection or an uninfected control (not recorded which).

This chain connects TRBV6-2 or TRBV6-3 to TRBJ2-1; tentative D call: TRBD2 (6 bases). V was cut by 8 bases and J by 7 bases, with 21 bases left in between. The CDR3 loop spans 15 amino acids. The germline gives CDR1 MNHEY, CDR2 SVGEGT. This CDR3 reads CASGEGTWGGNEQFF. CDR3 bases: TGTGCCAGCGGGGAAGGGACTTGGGGCGGGAATGAGCAGTTCTTC.

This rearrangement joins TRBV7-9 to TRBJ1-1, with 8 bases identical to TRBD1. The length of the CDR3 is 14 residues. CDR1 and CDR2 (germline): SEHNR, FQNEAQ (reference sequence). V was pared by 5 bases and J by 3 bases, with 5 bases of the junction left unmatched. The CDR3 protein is CASSLQGGHTEAFF. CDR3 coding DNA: TGTGCCAGCAGCCTACAGGGGGGGCACACTGAAGCTTTCTTT.

This CDR3 reads CASSRVRTSGGAGEQFF. The CDR3 DNA is TGTGCCAGTAGTAGGGTCCGGACTAGCGGGGGGGCAGGAGAGCAGTTCTTC. This chain uses TRBV19 with TRBJ2-1, with 15 bases matching TRBD2. After removal of 4 bases from V and 10 bases from J, the junction contained 11 bases not matched to a gene. The CDR3 contains 17 residues. Per the germline V gene, CDR1 is LNHDA and CDR2 is SQIVND (reference sequence).

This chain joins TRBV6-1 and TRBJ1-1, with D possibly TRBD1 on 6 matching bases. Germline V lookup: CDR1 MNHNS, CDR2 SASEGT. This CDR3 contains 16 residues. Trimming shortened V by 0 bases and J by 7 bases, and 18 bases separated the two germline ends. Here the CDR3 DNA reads TGTGCCAGCAGTGAAGCGCTGGTGGTTGGGGGCGATGAAGCTTTCTTT. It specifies CASSEALVVGGDEAFF.

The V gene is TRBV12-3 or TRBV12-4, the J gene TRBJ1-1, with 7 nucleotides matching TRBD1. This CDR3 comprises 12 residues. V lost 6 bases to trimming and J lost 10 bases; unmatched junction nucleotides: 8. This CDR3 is CASRDPGTAAFF. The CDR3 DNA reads TGTGCCAGCAGAGACCCCGGGACAGCAGCTTTCTTT.

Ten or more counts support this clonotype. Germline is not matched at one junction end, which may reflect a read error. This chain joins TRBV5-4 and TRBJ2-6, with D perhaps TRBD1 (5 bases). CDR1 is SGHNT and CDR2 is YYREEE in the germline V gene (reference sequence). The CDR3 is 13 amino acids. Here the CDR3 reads CGVPRAGANVLTF. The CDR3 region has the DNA TGCGGAGTACCCAGGGCTGGGGCCAACGTCCTGACTTTC.

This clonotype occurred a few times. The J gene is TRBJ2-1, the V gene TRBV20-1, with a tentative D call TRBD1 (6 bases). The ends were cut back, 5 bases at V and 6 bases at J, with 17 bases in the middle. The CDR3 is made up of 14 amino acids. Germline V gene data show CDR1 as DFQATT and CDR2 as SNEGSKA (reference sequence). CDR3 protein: CSARDRKKVNEQFF. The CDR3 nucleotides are TGCAGTGCTCGTGACAGGAAGAAGGTCAATGAGCAGTTCTTC.

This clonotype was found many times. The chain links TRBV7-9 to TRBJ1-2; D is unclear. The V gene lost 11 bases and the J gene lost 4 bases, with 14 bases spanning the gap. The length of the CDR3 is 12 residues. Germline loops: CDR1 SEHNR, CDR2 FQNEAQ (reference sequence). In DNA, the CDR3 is TGTGCCGTGAGGGCTCTGGGCTATGGCTACACCTTC. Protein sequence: CAVRALGYGYTF.

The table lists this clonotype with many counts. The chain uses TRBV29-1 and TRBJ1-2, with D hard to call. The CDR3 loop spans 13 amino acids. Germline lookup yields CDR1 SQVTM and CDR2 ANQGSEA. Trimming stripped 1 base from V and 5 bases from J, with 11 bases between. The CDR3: CSVEAVGRYGYTF. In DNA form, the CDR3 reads TGCAGCGTTGAAGCTGTCGGGCGTTATGGCTACACCTTC.

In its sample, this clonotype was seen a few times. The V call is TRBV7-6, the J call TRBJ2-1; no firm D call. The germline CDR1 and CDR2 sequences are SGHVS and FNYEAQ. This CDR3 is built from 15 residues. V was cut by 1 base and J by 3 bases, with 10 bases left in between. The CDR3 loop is CASSLEPRDYNEQFF. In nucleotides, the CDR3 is TGTGCCAGCAGCTTAGAGCCTAGGGACTACAATGAGCAGTTCTTC. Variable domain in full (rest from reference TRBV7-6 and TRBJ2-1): GAGVSQSPRYKVTKRGQDVALRCDPISGHVSLYWYRQALGQGPEFLTYFNYEAQQDKSGLPNDRFSAERPEGSISTLTIQRTEQRDSAMYRCASSLEPRDYNEQFFGPGTRLTVL.

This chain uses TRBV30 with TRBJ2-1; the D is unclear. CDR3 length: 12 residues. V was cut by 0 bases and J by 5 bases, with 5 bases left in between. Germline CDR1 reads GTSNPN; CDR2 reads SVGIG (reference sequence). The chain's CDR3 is CAWSVGDNEQFF. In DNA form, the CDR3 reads TGTGCCTGGAGTGTAGGAGACAATGAGCAGTTCTTC.

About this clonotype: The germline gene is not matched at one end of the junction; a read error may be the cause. CDR3 coding DNA: TGTGTCAGCAGTTTAAACCGCTATGGCTACACCTTC. Protein: CVSSLNRYGYTF. This rearrangement joins TRBV12-3 or TRBV12-4 to TRBJ1-2; D remains unclear. CDR3 size: 12 residues.

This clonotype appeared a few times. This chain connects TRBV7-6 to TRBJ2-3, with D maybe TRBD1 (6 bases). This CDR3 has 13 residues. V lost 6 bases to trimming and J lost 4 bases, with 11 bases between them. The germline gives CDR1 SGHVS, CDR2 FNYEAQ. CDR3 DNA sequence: TGTGCCAGCAGTCAAAAGGGGGCAGATACGCAGTATTTT. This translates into CASSQKGADTQYF.

The CDR3 DNA sequence: TGTGCCAGCTCACCAGGGGAACCTGGGGCCAACGTCCTGACTTTC. This encodes CASSPGEPGANVLTF. This sequence joins TRBV18 and TRBJ2-6, with D unresolved. The CDR3 has 15 amino acids. Between the trimmed V and J ends, which lost 2 bases and 2 bases, there was a span of 7 bases. Germline CDR1 KGHSH, CDR2 LQKENI.

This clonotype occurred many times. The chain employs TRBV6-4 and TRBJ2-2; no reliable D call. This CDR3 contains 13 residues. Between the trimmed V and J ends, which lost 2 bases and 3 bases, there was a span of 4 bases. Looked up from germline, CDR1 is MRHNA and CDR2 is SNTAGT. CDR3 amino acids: CASSDRDTGELFF. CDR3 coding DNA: TGTGCCAGCAGTGACAGGGACACCGGGGAGCTGTTTTTT.

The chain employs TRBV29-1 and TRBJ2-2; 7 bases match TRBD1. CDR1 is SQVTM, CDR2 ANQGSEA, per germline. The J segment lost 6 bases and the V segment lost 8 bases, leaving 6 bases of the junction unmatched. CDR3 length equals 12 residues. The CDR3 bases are TGCAGCCCCAGGGGGTTCGCCGGGGAGCTGTTTTTT. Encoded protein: CSPRGFAGELFF.

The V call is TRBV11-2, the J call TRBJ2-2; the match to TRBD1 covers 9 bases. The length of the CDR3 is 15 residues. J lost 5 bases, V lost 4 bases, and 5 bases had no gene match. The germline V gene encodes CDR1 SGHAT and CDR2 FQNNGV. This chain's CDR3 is CASSWGQGWTGELFF. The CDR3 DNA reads TGTGCCAGCAGCTGGGGACAGGGTTGGACCGGGGAGCTGTTTTTT.

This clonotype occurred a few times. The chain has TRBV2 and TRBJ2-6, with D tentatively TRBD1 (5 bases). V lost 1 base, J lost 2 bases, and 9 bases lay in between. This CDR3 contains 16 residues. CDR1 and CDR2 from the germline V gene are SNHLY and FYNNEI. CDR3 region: CASSEGQGPGANVLTF. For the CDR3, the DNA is TGTGCCAGCAGTGAAGGGCAGGGTCCTGGGGCCAACGTCCTGACTTTC.

CDR3 in DNA: TGTGCCAGCAGCCAAGCCGGTTTGGGAAACACCATATATTTT. Amino acid sequence: CASSQAGLGNTIYF. The chain employs TRBV4-2 and TRBJ1-3, with D hard to call. This CDR3 spans 14 amino acids. CDR1 LGHNA and CDR2 YNFKEQ come from the germline V gene. Between the trimmed V and J ends, which lost 1 base and 4 bases, there was a span of 8 bases.

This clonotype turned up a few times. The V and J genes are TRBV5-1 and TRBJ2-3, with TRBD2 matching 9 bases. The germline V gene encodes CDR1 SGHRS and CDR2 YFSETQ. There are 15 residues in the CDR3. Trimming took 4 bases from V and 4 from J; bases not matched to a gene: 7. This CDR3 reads CASSDGTSFADTQYF. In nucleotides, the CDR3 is TGCGCCAGCAGCGATGGGACTAGCTTTGCAGATACGCAGTATTTT.

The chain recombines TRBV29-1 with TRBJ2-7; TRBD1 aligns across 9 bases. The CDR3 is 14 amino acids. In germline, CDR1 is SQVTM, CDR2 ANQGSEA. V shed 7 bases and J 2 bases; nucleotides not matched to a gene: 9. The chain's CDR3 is CSALRDRETYEQYF. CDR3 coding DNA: TGCAGCGCGCTCCGGGACAGGGAAACCTACGAGCAGTACTTC.

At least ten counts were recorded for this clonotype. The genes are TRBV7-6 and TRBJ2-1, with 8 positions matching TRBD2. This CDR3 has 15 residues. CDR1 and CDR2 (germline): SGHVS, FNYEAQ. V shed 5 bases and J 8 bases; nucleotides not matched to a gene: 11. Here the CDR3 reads CASSPAGGLGDEQFF. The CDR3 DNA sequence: TGTGCCAGCAGCCCCGCGGGGGGCCTTGGGGATGAGCAGTTCTTC.

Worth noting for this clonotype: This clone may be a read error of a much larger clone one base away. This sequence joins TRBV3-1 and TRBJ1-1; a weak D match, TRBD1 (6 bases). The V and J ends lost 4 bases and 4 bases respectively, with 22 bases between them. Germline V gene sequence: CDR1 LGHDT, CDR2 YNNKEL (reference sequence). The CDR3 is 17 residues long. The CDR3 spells CASSPLQGSGFGTEAFF. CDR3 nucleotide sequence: TGTGCCAGCAGCCCCCTACAGGGATCAGGCTTTGGCACTGAAGCTTTCTTT.

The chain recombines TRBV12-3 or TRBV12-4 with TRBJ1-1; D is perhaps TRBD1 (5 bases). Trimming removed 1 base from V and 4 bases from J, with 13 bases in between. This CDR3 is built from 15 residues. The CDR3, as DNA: TGTGCCAGCAGTTTAGGCGGGGACGGAGGCACTGAAGCTTTCTTT. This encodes CASSLGGDGGTEAFF.

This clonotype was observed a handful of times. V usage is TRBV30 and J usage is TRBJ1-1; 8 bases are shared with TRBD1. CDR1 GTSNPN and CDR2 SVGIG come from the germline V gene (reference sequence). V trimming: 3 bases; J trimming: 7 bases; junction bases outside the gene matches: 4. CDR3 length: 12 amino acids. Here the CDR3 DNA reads TGTGCCTGGAGCCCCGGACAGGGTGAAGCTTTCTTT. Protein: CAWSPGQGEAFF.

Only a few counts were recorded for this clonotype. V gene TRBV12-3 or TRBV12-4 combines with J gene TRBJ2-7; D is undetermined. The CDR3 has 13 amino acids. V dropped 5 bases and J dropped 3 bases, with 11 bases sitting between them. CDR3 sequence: CASSPQDGYEQYF. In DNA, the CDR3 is TGTGCCAGCAGTCCTCAGGACGGCTACGAGCAGTACTTC.

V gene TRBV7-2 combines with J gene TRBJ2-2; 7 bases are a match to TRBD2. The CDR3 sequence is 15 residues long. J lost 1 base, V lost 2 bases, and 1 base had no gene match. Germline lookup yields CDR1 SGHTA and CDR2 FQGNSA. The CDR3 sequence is CASSLIAGNTGELFF. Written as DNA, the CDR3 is TGTGCCAGCAGCTTAATAGCGGGGAACACCGGGGAGCTGTTTTTT.

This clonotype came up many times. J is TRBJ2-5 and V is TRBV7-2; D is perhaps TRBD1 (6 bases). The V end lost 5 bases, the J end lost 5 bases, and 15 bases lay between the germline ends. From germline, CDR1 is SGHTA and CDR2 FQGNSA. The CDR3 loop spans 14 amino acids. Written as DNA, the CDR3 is TGTGCCAGCAGCCGAAACACAGGGCCCGAGACCCAGTACTTC. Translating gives CASSRNTGPETQYF. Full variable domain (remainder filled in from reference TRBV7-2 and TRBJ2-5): GAGVSQSPSNKVTEKGKDVELRCDPISGHTALYWYRQSLGQGLEFLIYFQGNSAPDKSGLPSDRFSAERTGGSVSTLTIQRTQQEDSAVYLCASSRNTGPETQYFGPGTRLLVL.

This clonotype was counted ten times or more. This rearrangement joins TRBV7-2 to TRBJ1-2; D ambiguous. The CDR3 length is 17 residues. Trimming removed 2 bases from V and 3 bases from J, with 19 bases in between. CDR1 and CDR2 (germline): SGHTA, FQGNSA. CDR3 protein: CASSLKEGTDSYYGYTF. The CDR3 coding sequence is TGTGCCAGCAGCTTAAAGGAGGGTACCGATTCTTACTATGGCTACACCTTC.